This entry describes one TCR beta chain. The data derive from a study of blood T cell repertoires in COVID-19. The wider study: PBMCs, B-cell-depleted T cells, or T cells were the source of the cDNA or gDNA that made up the material.

Patients in Seattle were enrolled during active infection, then followed longitudinally. The V segment lost 0 bases and the J segment 5 bases; nucleotides outside the gene matches: 10. Germline lookup yields CDR1 SGDLS and CDR2 YYNGEE. The CDR3 totals 16 residues. Original methodology: Reference gene primers were amplified, and this amplification served to estimate nucleated cell counts. Data came from immunoSEQ multiplex PCR; TCRdb stores just in-frame clones and leaves some out. V and J calls and clone size come straight from that table; D and trimming were deduced from the DNA. The sample has 200,000 to 250,000 clones; over 75% are singletons.

Sequenced: peripheral blood. The V call is TRBV9, the J call TRBJ2-7, with 8 positions matching TRBD1. This sequence originates from a woman in her sixties or seventies with COVID-19, enrolled during active disease. In nucleotides, the CDR3 is TGTGCCAGCAGCGTAGATGCAGGGGGCGCGAGGGACGAGCAGTACTTC. Its translation is CASSVDAGGARDEQYF.